Below, one TCR beta chain is given with its context. Its target is unknown. The CDR3 extends over 15 amino acids. Deletions cut 0 bases from V and 5 bases from J, with 13 bases between. CDR1 and CDR2 (germline): MNHEY, SVGAGI. This record belongs to a study of OX40 agonist ivuxolimab in advanced cancers. As for the study in general: Head and neck, renal cell, melanoma or hepatocellular carcinoma were the cancers that dose-escalation patients had.

Produced via immunoSEQ multiplex PCR; TCRdb's table is partial and in-frame only. The sample has fewer than 25,000 clones; more than 70% are singletons. Findings of the study overall: Among T cells, CD8+ cells averaged more expanded clones than CD4+ cells.

This receptor was taken from an adult with an advanced solid tumor such as melanoma, head and neck, liver or kidney cancer. The V gene is TRBV6-5, the J gene TRBJ2-5; unclear D gene. Sequencing used CD4+ or CD8+ T cells sorted from blood, obtained in a trial of the OX40 agonist ivuxolimab. For the CDR3, the DNA is TGTGCCAGCAGTTACTCGGATCGCGTGGAGGAGACCCAGTACTTC. Encoded protein: CASSYSDRVEETQYF.